This TCR beta chain derives from a study of T cells expressing NK-cell markers. Overall study results and limits: A range of 1.0-7.0% of CD8+ T cells consisted of dominant NKG2C+ clonotypes in more than five donors.

CDR1 MNHNY and CDR2 SVGAGI come from the germline V gene (reference sequence). CDR3 size: 18 residues. Of note for this clonotype: Its target is not known.

TCRdb reprocessed the 5' RACE reads and keeps a single row for each CDR3 protein, giving no DNA. The sample's table shows roughly 390,000 distinct CDR3 sequences. The gene calls are TRBV6-6 and TRBJ2-1; TCRdb gives TRBD1 as the D gene, but with no DNA this cannot be confirmed. The specimen sequenced was blood T cells: a sorted CD56 or NKG2C T cell subset, CD4+ or CD8+ T cells, or bulk PBMC T cells (not recorded which). This clonotype was sampled from a woman between 45 and 60 years old in good health. The CDR3 sequence is CASIDRGTHTWGNNEQFF.